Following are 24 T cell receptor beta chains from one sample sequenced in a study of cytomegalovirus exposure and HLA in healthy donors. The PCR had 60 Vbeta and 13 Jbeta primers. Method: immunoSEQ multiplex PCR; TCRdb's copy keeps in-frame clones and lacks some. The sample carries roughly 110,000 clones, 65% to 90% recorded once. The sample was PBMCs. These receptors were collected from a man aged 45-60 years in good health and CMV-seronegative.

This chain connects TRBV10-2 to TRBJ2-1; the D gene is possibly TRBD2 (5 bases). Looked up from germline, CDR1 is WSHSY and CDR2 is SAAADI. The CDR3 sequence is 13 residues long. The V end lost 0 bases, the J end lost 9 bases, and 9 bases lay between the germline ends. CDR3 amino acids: CASSESESGEQFF. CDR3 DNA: TGCGCCAGCAGTGAGTCGGAGAGCGGTGAGCAGTTCTTC.

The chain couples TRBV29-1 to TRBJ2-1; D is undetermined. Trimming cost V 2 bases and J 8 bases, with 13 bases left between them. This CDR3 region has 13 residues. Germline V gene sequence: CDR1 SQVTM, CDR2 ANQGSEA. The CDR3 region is CSVESSPRYEQFF. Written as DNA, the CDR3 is TGCAGCGTTGAATCGTCACCGCGATATGAGCAGTTCTTC.

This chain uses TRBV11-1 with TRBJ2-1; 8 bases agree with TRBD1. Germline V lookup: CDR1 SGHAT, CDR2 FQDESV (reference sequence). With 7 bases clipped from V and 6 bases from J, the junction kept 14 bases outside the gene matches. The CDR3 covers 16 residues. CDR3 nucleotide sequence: TGTGCCAGCACCCCACGACAGGGGAGAGGTTCCAATGAGCAGTTCTTC. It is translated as CASTPRQGRGSNEQFF.

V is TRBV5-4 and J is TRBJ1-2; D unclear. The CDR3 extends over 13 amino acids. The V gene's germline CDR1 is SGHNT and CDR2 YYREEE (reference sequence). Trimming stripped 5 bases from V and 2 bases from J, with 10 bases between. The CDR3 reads CASSPDINYGYTF. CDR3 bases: TGTGCCAGCAGTCCTGACATAAACTATGGCTACACCTTC. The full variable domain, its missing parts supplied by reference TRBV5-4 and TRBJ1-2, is ETGVTQSPTHLIKTRGQQVTLRCSSQSGHNTVSWYQQALGQGPQFIFQYYREEENGRGNFPPRFSGLQFPNYSSELNVNALELDDSALYLCASSPDINYGYTFGSGTRLTVV.

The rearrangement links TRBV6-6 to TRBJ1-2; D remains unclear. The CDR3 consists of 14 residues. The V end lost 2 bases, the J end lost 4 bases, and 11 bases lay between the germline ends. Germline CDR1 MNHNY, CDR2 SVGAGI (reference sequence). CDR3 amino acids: CASSYAPRTYGYTF. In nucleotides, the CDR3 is TGTGCCAGCAGTTACGCCCCGCGTACCTATGGCTACACCTTC.

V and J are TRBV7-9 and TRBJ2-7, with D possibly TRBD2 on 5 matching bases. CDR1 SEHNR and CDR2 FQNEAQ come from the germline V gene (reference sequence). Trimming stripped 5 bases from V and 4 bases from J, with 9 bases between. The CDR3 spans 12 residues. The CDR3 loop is CASSPTGYEQYF. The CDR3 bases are TGTGCCAGCAGCCCTACGGGGTACGAGCAGTACTTC.

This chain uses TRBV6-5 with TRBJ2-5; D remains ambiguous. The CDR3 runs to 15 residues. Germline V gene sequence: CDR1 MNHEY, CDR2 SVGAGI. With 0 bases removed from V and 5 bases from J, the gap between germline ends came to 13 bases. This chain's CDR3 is CASSYSYRASETQYF. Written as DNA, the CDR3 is TGTGCCAGCAGTTACTCTTATCGAGCTTCGGAGACCCAGTACTTC.

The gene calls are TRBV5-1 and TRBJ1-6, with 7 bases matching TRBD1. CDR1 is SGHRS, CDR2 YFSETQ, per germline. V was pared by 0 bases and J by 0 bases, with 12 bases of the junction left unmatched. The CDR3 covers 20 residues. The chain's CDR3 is CASSLGRLWDRNSYNSPLHF. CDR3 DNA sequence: TGCGCCAGCAGCTTGGGTCGTCTGTGGGACAGAAACTCCTATAATTCACCCCTCCACTTT.

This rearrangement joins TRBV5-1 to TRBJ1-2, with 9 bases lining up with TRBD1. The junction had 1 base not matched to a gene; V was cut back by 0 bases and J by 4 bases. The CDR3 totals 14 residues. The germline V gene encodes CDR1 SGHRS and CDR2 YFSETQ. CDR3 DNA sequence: TGCGCCAGCAGCTTGGGGGACAGGGTCTATGGCTACACCTTC. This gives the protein CASSLGDRVYGYTF.

CDR3 bases: TGCAGCGTTGTTGGGACAGAGTACTATGGCTACACCTTC. Protein product: CSVVGTEYYGYTF. The rearrangement uses TRBV29-1 and TRBJ1-2; 7 bases are a match to TRBD1. The CDR3 covers 13 residues. The ends lost 4 bases at V and 3 bases at J; junction bases unmatched: 5. CDR1 is SQVTM, CDR2 ANQGSEA, per germline. Full variable domain (missing parts from reference TRBV29-1 and TRBJ1-2): SAVISQKPSRDICQRGTSLTIQCQVDSQVTMMFWYRQQPGQSLTLIATANQGSEATYESGFVIDKFPISRPNLTFSTLTVSNMSPEDSSIYLCSVVGTEYYGYTFGSGTRLTVV.

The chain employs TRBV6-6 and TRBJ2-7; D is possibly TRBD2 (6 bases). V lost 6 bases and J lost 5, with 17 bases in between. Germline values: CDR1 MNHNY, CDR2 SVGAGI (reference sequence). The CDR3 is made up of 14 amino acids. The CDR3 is CASSPPGDPNEQYF. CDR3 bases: TGTGCCAGCAGCCCTCCGGGGGACCCCAACGAGCAGTACTTC.

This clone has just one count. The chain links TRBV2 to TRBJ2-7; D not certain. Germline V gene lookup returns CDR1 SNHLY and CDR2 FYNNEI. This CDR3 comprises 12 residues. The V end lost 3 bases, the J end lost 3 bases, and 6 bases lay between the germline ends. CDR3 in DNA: TGTGCCAGCAGTGACAGGCTCTACGAGCAGTACTTC. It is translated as CASSDRLYEQYF.

The CDR3 DNA sequence: TGTGCCAGCATCACCTGGGGAGCTGAAGCTTTCTTT. Encoded protein: CASITWGAEAFF. The gene calls are TRBV6-5 and TRBJ1-1; unclear D gene. CDR1 and CDR2 from the germline V gene are MNHEY and SVGAGI. The CDR3 totals 12 residues. V was clipped by 7 bases and J by 6 bases, with 12 bases between them.

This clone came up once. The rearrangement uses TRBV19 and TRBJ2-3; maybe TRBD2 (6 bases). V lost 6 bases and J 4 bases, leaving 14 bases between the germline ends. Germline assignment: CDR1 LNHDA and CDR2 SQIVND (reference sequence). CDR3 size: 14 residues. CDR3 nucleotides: TGTGCCAGTAGGACGGGCGGGGTGGCAGATACGCAGTATTTT. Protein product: CASRTGGVADTQYF. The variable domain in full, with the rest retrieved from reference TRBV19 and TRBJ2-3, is DGGITQSPKYLFRKEGQNVTLSCEQNLNHDAMYWYRQDPGQGLRLIYYSQIVNDFQKGDIAEGYSVSREKKESFPLTVTSAQKNPTAFYLCASRTGGVADTQYFGPGTRLTVL.

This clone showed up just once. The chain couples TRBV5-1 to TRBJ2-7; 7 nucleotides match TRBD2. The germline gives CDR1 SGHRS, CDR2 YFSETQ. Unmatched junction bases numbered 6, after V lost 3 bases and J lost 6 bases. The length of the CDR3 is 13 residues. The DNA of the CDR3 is TGCGCCAGCAGCTGGGGGGAGGGTGGCGAGCAGTACGTC. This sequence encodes CASSWGEGGEQYV.

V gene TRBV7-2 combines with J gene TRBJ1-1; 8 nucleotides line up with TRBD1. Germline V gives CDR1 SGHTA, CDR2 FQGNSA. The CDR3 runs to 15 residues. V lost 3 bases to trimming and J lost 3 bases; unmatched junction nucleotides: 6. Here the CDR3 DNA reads TGTGCCAGCAGCTTCGAGACAGGGGAACACACTGAAGCTTTCTTT. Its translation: CASSFETGEHTEAFF.

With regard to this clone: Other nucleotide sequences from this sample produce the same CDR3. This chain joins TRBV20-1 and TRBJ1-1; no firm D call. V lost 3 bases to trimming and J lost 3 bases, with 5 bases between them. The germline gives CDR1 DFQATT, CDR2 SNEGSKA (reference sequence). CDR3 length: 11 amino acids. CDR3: CSARGDTEAFF. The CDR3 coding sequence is TGCAGTGCTAGGGGCGACACTGAAGCTTTCTTT.

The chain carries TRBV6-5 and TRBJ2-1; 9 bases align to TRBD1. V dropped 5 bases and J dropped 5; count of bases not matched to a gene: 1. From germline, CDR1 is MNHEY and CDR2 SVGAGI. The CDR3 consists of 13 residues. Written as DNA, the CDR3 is TGTGCCAGCAGTCGGACAGGGGACAATGAGCAGTTCTTC. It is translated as CASSRTGDNEQFF.

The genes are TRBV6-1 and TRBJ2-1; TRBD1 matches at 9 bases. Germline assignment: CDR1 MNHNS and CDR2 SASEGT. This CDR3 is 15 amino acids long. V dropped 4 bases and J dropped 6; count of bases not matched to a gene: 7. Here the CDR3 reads CASSADRGGSNEQFF. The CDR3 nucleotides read TGTGCCAGCAGTGCAGACAGGGGGGGCTCCAATGAGCAGTTCTTC.

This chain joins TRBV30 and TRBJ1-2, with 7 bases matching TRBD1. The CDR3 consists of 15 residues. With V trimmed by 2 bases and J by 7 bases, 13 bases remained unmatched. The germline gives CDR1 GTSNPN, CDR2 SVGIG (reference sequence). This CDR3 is CAWSSGTAQGSGYTF. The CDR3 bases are TGTGCCTGGAGTTCCGGGACAGCCCAAGGTAGTGGCTACACCTTC. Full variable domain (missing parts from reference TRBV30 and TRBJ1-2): SQTIHQWPATLVQPVGSPLSLECTVEGTSNPNLYWYRQAAGRGLQLLFYSVGIGQISSEVPQNLSASRPQDRQFILSSKKLLLSDSGFYLCAWSSGTAQGSGYTFGSGTRLTVV.

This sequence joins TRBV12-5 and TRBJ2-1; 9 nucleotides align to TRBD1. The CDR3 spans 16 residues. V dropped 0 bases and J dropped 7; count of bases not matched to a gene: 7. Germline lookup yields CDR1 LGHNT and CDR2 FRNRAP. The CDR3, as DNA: TGTGCTAGTGGTTTGGTACGAGGACAGGGGTTGAATGAGCAGTTCTTC. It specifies CASGLVRGQGLNEQFF.

The CDR3 sequence is CARAQEGAASLAKNIQYF. In DNA form, the CDR3 reads TGTGCCAGAGCCCAAGAGGGAGCAGCGTCCTTAGCCAAAAACATTCAGTACTTC. J is TRBJ2-4 and V is TRBV19, with TRBD2 as a possible D gene (5 bases). The CDR3 extends over 18 amino acids. Trimming pared 9 bases from V and 0 bases from J, leaving 24 bases between. From germline, CDR1 is LNHDA and CDR2 SQIVND (reference sequence).

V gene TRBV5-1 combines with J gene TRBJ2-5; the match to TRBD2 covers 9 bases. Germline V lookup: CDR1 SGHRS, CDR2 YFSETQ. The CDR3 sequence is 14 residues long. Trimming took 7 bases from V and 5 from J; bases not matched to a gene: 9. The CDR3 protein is CASGRLAAEETQYF. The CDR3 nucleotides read TGCGCCAGCGGAAGACTAGCGGCGGAGGAGACCCAGTACTTC. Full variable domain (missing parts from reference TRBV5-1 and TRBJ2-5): KAGVTQTPRYLIKTRGQQVTLSCSPISGHRSVSWYQQTPGQGLQFLFEYFSETQRNKGNFPGRFSGRQFSNSRSEMNVSTLELGDSALYLCASGRLAAEETQYFGPGTRLLVL.

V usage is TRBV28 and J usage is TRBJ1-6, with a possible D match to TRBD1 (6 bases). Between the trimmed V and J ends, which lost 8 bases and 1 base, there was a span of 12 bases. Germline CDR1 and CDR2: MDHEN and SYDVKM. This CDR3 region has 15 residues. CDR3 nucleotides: TGTGCCAGCCGAGGGGGGGGTTCCTATAATTCACCCCTCCACTTT. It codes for CASRGGGSYNSPLHF.